Below are 31 T cell receptor beta chains sequenced from a single sample in a study of T cell responses to AZD1222 COVID-19 vaccine. Generated by immunoSEQ multiplex PCR, the TCRdb table keeps only in-frame clones and is missing some. The sample consists of about 120,000 clones, over 80% of them appearing once. The sample here was peripheral blood, taken on day 0 of AZD1222 vaccination. The receptors were gathered from an adult in good health.

The V and J genes are TRBV19 and TRBJ1-5, with 7 bases that match TRBD1. Trimming removed 2 bases from V and 6 bases from J; junction bases left unmatched: 4. Looked up from germline, CDR1 is LNHDA and CDR2 is SQIVND (reference sequence). This CDR3 contains 14 residues. In DNA form, the CDR3 reads TGTGCCAGTAGTATACCAGGGGGGGCTCAGCCCCAGCATTTT. It codes for CASSIPGGAQPQHF.

V usage is TRBV10-3 and J usage is TRBJ1-1, with TRBD1 matching 8 bases. J gave up 4 bases and V 6 bases, and 4 bases lay outside the gene matches. The CDR3 has 13 amino acids. In germline, CDR1 is ENHRY, CDR2 SYGVKD. The CDR3 sequence is CAIRGDRGTEAFF. The CDR3 DNA reads TGTGCCATCAGAGGTGACAGGGGCACTGAAGCTTTCTTT.

The chain combines TRBV7-8 with TRBJ1-5; D uncertain. Per the germline V gene, CDR1 is SGHVS and CDR2 is FQNEAQ. This CDR3 comprises 11 residues. Trimming cost V 5 bases and J 11 bases, with 10 bases left between them. CDR3 coding DNA: TGTGCCAGCAGCCAATACTTAGCCCAGCATTTT. Translating gives CASSQYLAQHF.

This clone was seen a few times. CDR3: CASSLDRSTDTQYF. DNA of the CDR3: TGTGCCAGCAGCTTAGACCGGAGCACAGATACGCAGTATTTT. V gene TRBV11-3 combines with J gene TRBJ2-3, with unresolved D. The CDR3 runs to 14 residues. Deletions cut 0 bases from V and 0 bases from J, with 4 bases between. Germline CDR1 SGHNT, CDR2 YENEEA.

The chain carries TRBV19 and TRBJ1-4; D is ambiguous. Germline V gene lookup returns CDR1 LNHDA and CDR2 SQIVND (reference sequence). The CDR3 is 14 amino acids. V was trimmed by 2 bases and J by 0 bases, leaving 4 bases between them. The CDR3 bases are TGTGCCAGTAGTATAATGTCAACTAATGAAAAACTGTTTTTT. It yields the protein CASSIMSTNEKLFF. Supplemented by reference TRBV19 and TRBJ1-4, the full variable domain reads DGGITQSPKYLFRKEGQNVTLSCEQNLNHDAMYWYRQDPGQGLRLIYYSQIVNDFQKGDIAEGYSVSREKKESFPLTVTSAQKNPTAFYLCASSIMSTNEKLFFGSGTQLSVL.

The chain is built from TRBV9 and TRBJ1-3; D is unresolved. The CDR3 totals 13 residues. Between the trimmed V and J ends, which lost 7 bases and 1 base, there was a span of 9 bases. CDR1 is SGDLS, CDR2 YYNGEE, per germline. The CDR3 is CASEPGSGNTIYF. The CDR3 region has the DNA TGTGCCAGCGAACCGGGTTCTGGAAACACCATATATTTT.

Comment on this clone: This same CDR3 is encoded by further DNA sequences in the sample. The rearrangement links TRBV3-1 (or the pseudogene TRBV3-2) to TRBJ1-6; 7 nucleotides align to TRBD1. V lost 0 bases and J lost 6; bases outside the gene matches: 2. Germline-derived CDR1 and CDR2 are LGHDT and YNNKEL (reference sequence). The CDR3 length is 15 residues. CDR3 sequence reads: CASSQDPGGNSPLHF. The CDR3 region has the DNA TGTGCCAGCAGCCAAGATCCAGGGGGTAATTCACCCCTCCACTTT.

The gene calls are TRBV7-9 and TRBJ2-3, with D hard to call. Germline-derived CDR1 and CDR2 are SEHNR and FQNEAQ (reference sequence). Trimming took off 6 bases at V and 6 bases at J, with 10 bases between the two ends. The CDR3 contains 12 residues. Here the CDR3 reads CASRRREDTQYF. The CDR3 DNA is TGTGCCAGCAGACGAAGAGAGGATACGCAGTATTTT. The whole variable domain, remainder taken from reference TRBV7-9 and TRBJ2-3, is DTGVSQNPRHKITKRGQNVTFRCDPISEHNRLYWYRQTLGQGPEFLTYFQNEAQLEKSRLLSDRFSAERPKGSFSTLEIQRTEQGDSAMYLCASRRREDTQYFGPGTRLTVL.

The chain couples TRBV5-1 to TRBJ1-1, with D uncertain. This CDR3 comprises 14 residues. CDR1 and CDR2 from the germline V gene are SGHRS and YFSETQ. The V end was cut by 2 bases, the J end by 7 bases, with 15 bases between. CDR3 sequence (DNA): TGCGCCAGCAGCTTACGGGAGGGTCTGGTTGAAGCTTTCTTT. The encoded protein is CASSLREGLVEAFF.

The chain employs TRBV5-6 and TRBJ1-2, with unresolved D. CDR1 and CDR2 from the germline V gene are SGHDT and YYEEEE. This CDR3 has 13 residues. Trimming took off 0 bases at V and 10 bases at J, with 13 bases between the two ends. This CDR3 is CASSLASTGYYTF. In nucleotides, the CDR3 is TGTGCCAGCAGCTTGGCCTCCACGGGATACTACACCTTC.

V and J are TRBV6-6 and TRBJ2-1; tentatively, D is TRBD2 (5 bases). The germline V gene encodes CDR1 MNHNY and CDR2 SVGAGI (reference sequence). CDR3 length equals 13 residues. V shed 0 bases and J shed 9 bases, with 9 bases lying between them. CDR3 in DNA: TGTGCCAGCAGTTACTCGATAGGGAGTGAGCAGTTCTTC. Its translation: CASSYSIGSEQFF.

The V call is TRBV2, the J call TRBJ2-7; 9 positions agree with TRBD1. Germline CDR1 and CDR2: SNHLY and FYNNEI. Trimming removed 6 bases from V and 3 bases from J; junction bases left unmatched: 9. This CDR3 spans 15 amino acids. This CDR3 reads CASSSGGQGYYEQYF. CDR3 coding DNA: TGTGCCAGCAGCTCAGGGGGACAGGGCTACTACGAGCAGTACTTC. Full variable domain (outside the CDR3, taken from reference TRBV2 and TRBJ2-7): EPEVTQTPSHQVTQMGQEVILRCVPISNHLYFYWYRQILGQKVEFLVSFYNNEISEKSEIFDDQFSVERPDGSNFTLKIRSTKLEDSAMYFCASSSGGQGYYEQYFGPGTRLTVT.

The CDR3 sequence: CASSLAEAYGYTF. CDR3 in DNA: TGTGCCAGCAGTTTAGCAGAGGCCTATGGCTACACCTTC. The chain uses TRBV12-3 or TRBV12-4 and TRBJ1-2; D is ambiguous. V dropped 0 bases and J dropped 4 bases, with 6 bases sitting between them. The CDR3 extends over 13 amino acids.

The genes are TRBV7-2 and TRBJ2-7, with 7 bases lining up with TRBD2. Losses at the gene ends were 2 bases for V and 7 bases for J; bases not matched to a gene: 8. Germline CDR1 reads SGHTA; CDR2 reads FQGNSA. CDR3 length: 14 residues. CDR3 amino acids: CASSLNGGGGEQYF. CDR3 DNA sequence: TGTGCCAGCAGCTTAAATGGCGGGGGAGGAGAGCAGTACTTC.

CDR3: CASSQNQGRETQYF. The CDR3 region has the DNA TGTGCCAGCAGCCAGAATCAGGGGCGAGAGACCCAGTACTTC. The chain is built from TRBV27 and TRBJ2-5, with D perhaps matching TRBD1 (6 bases). CDR1 is MNHEY and CDR2 is SMNVEV in the germline V gene (reference sequence). The CDR3 sequence is 14 residues long. Deletions cut 6 bases from V and 4 bases from J, with 15 bases between.

This clone was counted between two and nine times. The chain employs TRBV7-3 and TRBJ1-1; D unclear. The CDR3 consists of 14 residues. V was shortened by 3 bases and J by 1 base, with 9 bases between the two germline ends. Germline V gives CDR1 SGHTA, CDR2 FQGTGA. CDR3 protein: CASSFPPPNTEAFF. The CDR3 nucleotides read TGTGCCAGCAGCTTTCCCCCCCCGAACACTGAAGCTTTCTTT.

This chain links TRBV4-3 with TRBJ1-3, with 7 bases aligning to TRBD1. Germline loops: CDR1 LGHNA, CDR2 YSLEER. Trimming took 0 bases from V and 0 from J; bases not matched to a gene: 2. This CDR3 has 16 residues. In DNA, the CDR3 is TGCGCCAGCAGCCAAGATGGACAGGACTCTGGAAACACCATATATTTT. This sequence encodes CASSQDGQDSGNTIYF.

DNA of the CDR3: TGTGCCAGCAGCACCCACGAGGGTAGGAACTATGGCTACACCTTC. The encoded protein is CASSTHEGRNYGYTF. The chain is built from TRBV7-2 and TRBJ1-2, with D unclear. There are 15 residues in the CDR3. Germline V gene data show CDR1 as SGHTA and CDR2 as FQGNSA. Trimming stripped 5 bases from V and 2 bases from J, with 15 bases between.

This clone was counted a single time. The V gene is TRBV27, the J gene TRBJ1-2; D is possibly TRBD1 (5 bases). Trimming removed 5 bases from V and 2 bases from J, with 12 bases in between. Germline V gene data show CDR1 as MNHEY and CDR2 as SMNVEV (reference sequence). The length of the CDR3 is 14 residues. DNA for the CDR3: TGTGCCAGCAGTATCAGGGACGGAAACTATGGCTACACCTTC. It yields the protein CASSIRDGNYGYTF.

V and J are TRBV6-5 and TRBJ2-1, with D hard to call. V lost 8 bases and J 6 bases, leaving 11 bases between the germline ends. Germline V gene lookup returns CDR1 MNHEY and CDR2 SVGAGI. The CDR3 extends over 12 amino acids. The CDR3 DNA reads TGTGCCAGCCACAGACACAGCAATGAGCAGTTCTTC. The encoded protein is CASHRHSNEQFF.

The chain has TRBV30 and TRBJ1-6; D is ambiguous. Trimming stripped 1 base from V and 6 bases from J, with 13 bases between. Germline V gene data show CDR1 as GTSNPN and CDR2 as SVGIG (reference sequence). The CDR3 length is 15 residues. The CDR3 DNA reads TGTGCCTGGAGTGGGCACCGCTGGGCTAATTCACCCCTCCACTTT. Amino acid sequence: CAWSGHRWANSPLHF.

The chain joins TRBV5-1 to TRBJ1-4; 10 nucleotides line up with TRBD1. The trim removed 0 bases at V and 7 bases at J, leaving 0 bases unmatched. CDR3 length: 14 residues. Germline V gene sequence: CDR1 SGHRS, CDR2 YFSETQ. Written as DNA, the CDR3 is TGCGCCAGCAGCTTGGGGACAGGGGGTGAAAAACTGTTTTTT. Translated, it gives CASSLGTGGEKLFF.

The J gene is TRBJ1-4, the V gene TRBV11-3, with D uncertain. Trimming left V 1 base short and J 1 base short, with 7 bases between. Germline lookup yields CDR1 SGHNT and CDR2 YENEEA. The CDR3 runs to 15 residues. The CDR3 nucleotides are TGTGCCAGCAGCTTAGGGACGGTAACTAATGAAAAACTGTTTTTT. Translation gives CASSLGTVTNEKLFF.

The chain has TRBV7-2 and TRBJ1-2; a possible D gene is TRBD1 (6 bases). With 4 bases removed from V and 6 bases from J, the gap between germline ends came to 12 bases. Germline CDR1 and CDR2: SGHTA and FQGNSA. There are 13 residues in the CDR3. The CDR3 DNA reads as TGTGCCAGCAGCTCCACAGGGTATCATGGCTACACCTTC. Protein sequence: CASSSTGYHGYTF.

The chain carries TRBV27 and TRBJ1-2; D may be TRBD1 (5 bases). Germline V gives CDR1 MNHEY, CDR2 SMNVEV (reference sequence). Trimming cost V 0 bases and J 4 bases, with 9 bases left between them. The CDR3 length is 14 residues. CDR3 bases: TGTGCCAGCAGTTTATCGCGACAGATCTATGGCTACACCTTC. Translated, it gives CASSLSRQIYGYTF.

The chain is built from TRBV6-2 or TRBV6-3 and TRBJ1-2; 8 bases agree with TRBD1. J gave up 1 base and V 1 base, and 5 bases lay outside the gene matches. This CDR3 spans 16 amino acids. Germline assignment: CDR1 MNHEY and CDR2 SVGEGT. The CDR3 here is CASSYYQGADNYGYTF. DNA for the CDR3: TGTGCCAGCAGTTACTACCAGGGGGCAGATAACTATGGCTACACCTTC.

This clone occurred once. The chain joins TRBV4-1 to TRBJ2-3, with 10 bases that match TRBD1. CDR1 and CDR2 from the germline V gene are MGHRA and YSYEKL. J lost 2 bases, V lost 1 base, and 9 bases had no gene match. CDR3 size: 18 residues. CDR3 sequence reads: CASSQVGRGTGATDTQYF. In DNA form, the CDR3 reads TGCGCCAGCAGCCAAGTCGGAAGGGGGACAGGGGCCACAGATACGCAGTATTTT.

The V and J genes are TRBV28 and TRBJ1-1; 7 bases map to TRBD1. The germline V gene has CDR1 MDHEN and CDR2 SYDVKM. The CDR3 runs to 14 residues. Losses at the gene ends were 5 bases for V and 4 bases for J; bases not matched to a gene: 7. CDR3 protein: CASSTRQGGTEAFF. CDR3 sequence (DNA): TGTGCCAGCAGTACTAGACAGGGTGGCACTGAAGCTTTCTTT.

This clone was seen once. The chain is built from TRBV7-9 and TRBJ1-5, with D unresolved. There are 13 residues in the CDR3. V was clipped by 8 bases and J by 2 bases, with 10 bases between them. The V gene's germline CDR1 is SEHNR and CDR2 FQNEAQ (reference sequence). The CDR3 DNA sequence: TGTGCCAGCCCCCTCGAACGCAATCAGCCCCAGCATTTT. It encodes CASPLERNQPQHF.

J is TRBJ1-2 and V is TRBV5-1; D is uncertain. CDR1 is SGHRS and CDR2 is YFSETQ in the germline V gene. The CDR3 extends over 15 amino acids. The ends were cut back, 0 bases at V and 5 bases at J, with 14 bases in the middle. CDR3 bases: TGCGCCAGCAGCTTGGGGGATCGGCGGGGATATGGCTACACCTTC. As protein: CASSLGDRRGYGYTF.

V and J are TRBV4-2 and TRBJ2-1; 12 positions agree with TRBD2. CDR3 length equals 18 residues. Trimming cost V 0 bases and J 9 bases; bases outside gene matches: 12. Germline CDR1 and CDR2: LGHNA and YNFKEQ. The CDR3 spells CASSQELKLAGGSGEQFF. CDR3 DNA sequence: TGTGCCAGCAGCCAAGAACTCAAACTAGCGGGAGGATCAGGTGAGCAGTTCTTC.